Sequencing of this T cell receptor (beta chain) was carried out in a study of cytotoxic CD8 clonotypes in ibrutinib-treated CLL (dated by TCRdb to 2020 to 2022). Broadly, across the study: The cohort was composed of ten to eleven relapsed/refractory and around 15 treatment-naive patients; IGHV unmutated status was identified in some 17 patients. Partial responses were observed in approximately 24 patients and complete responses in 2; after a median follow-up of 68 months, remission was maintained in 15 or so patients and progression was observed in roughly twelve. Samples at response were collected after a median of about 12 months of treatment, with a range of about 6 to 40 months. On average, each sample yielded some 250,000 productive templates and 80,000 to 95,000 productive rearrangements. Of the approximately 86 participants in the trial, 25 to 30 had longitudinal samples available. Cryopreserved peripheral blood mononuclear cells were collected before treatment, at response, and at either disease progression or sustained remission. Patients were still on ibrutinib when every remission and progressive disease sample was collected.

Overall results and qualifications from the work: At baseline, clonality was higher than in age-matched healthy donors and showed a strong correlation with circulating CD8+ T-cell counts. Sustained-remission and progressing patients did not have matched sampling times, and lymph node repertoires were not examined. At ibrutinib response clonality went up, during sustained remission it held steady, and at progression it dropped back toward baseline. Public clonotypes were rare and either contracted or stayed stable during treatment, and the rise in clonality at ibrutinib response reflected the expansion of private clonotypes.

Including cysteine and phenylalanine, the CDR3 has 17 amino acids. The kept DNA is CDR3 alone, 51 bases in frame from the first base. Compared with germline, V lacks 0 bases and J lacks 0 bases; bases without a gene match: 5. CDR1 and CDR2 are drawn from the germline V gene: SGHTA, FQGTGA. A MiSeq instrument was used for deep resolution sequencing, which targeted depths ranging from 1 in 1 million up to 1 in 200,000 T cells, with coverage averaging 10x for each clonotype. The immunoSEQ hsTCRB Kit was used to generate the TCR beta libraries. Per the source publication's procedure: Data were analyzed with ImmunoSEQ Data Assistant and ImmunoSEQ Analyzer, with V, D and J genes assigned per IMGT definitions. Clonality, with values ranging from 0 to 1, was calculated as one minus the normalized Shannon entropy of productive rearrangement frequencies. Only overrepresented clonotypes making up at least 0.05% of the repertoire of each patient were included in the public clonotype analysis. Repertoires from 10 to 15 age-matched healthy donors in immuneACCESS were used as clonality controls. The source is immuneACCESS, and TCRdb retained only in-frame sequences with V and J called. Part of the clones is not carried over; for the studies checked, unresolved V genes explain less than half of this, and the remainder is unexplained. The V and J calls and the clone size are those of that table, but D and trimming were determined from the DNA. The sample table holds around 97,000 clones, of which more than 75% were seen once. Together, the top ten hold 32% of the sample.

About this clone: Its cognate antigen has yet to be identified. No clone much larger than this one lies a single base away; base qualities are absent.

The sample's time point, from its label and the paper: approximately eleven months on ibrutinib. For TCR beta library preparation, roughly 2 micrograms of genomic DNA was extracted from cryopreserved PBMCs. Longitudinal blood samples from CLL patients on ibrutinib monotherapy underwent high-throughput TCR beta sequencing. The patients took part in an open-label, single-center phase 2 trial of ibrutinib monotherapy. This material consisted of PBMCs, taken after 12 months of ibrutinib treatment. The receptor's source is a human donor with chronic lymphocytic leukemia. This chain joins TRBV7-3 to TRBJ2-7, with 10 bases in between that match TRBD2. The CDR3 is CASSLTGSGGSSYEQYF. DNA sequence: TGTGCCAGCAGCTTAACAGGTAGCGGGGGGAGCTCCTACGAGCAGTACTTC.